This TCR beta chain was documented in a study of T cell changes during pregnancy in multiple sclerosis. TCRdb's copy holds only in-frame clones and misses some; the assay was immunoSEQ multiplex PCR. The sample consists of roughly 89,000 clones, 94% of them appearing once. The CDR3 has 15 amino acids. Trimming took 3 bases from V and 4 from J, leaving 13 bases between them. Germline CDR1 and CDR2: SGHTA and FQGNSA. Material: peripheral blood, obtained in the third trimester of pregnancy. This clonotype was obtained from a female donor with multiple sclerosis, enrolled in a pregnancy study. The chain combines TRBV7-2 with TRBJ1-3; D unresolved. CDR3 DNA sequence: TGTGCCAGCAGCTTCGACTCCCGTGGCGGAAACACCATATATTTT. Protein sequence: CASSFDSRGGNTIYF.